This T cell receptor (beta chain) was identified in a study of monozygotic twins with inflammatory bowel disease. Study-wide results and caveats: Lower TCRbeta diversity (inverse Simpson) was seen in IBD patients than in healthy co-twins. Discrimination among different T cell subtypes was not achievable.

Each TCR library used 3500 ng of total RNA. TCRdb reprocessed the 5' RACE reads and keeps a single row for each CDR3 protein, giving no DNA. The sample's table shows 400,000 to 500,000 distinct CDR3 sequences. Germline values: CDR1 DFQATT, CDR2 SNEGSKA (reference sequence). The CDR3 is 12 amino acids. Notes on this clonotype: No antigen is known for it.

The rearrangement uses TRBV20-1 and TRBJ2-2; TCRdb calls TRBD1, which cannot be checked without DNA. This sequence was found in a human donor with ulcerative colitis or Crohn's disease, or a healthy co-twin of an affected twin (not recorded which). The sequenced sample was blood. The chain's CDR3 is CSARQGRGELFF.